The table lists the clone carrying this T cell receptor (beta chain) with a few counts. This sample was taken from a study of patients and donors after allogeneic stem cell transplantation. Germline assignment: CDR1 SGHRS and CDR2 YFSETQ. V dropped 0 bases and J dropped 5 bases, with 15 bases sitting between them. The CDR3 runs 16 residues. TCRdb used MiXCR to reprocess the RT-PCR reads, holding one entry per CDR3 protein. The data hold roughly 150,000 distinct CDR3 sequences, with 24% observed a single time. The sequence was obtained from a human donor who was either an allogeneic HSCT recipient or a stem cell or donor lymphocyte infusion donor (not recorded which). It is not recorded whose cells these are; they may come from a transplant donor. The chain couples TRBV5-1 to TRBJ2-1; possibly TRBD2 for D (7 bases). Sequenced material: blood, either unsorted or a sorted T cell fraction (not recorded which). CDR3 nucleotide sequence: TGCGCCAGCAGCTTGGCCATCGGGGGGCATGACAATGAGCAGTTCTTC. Protein product: CASSLAIGGHDNEQFF.